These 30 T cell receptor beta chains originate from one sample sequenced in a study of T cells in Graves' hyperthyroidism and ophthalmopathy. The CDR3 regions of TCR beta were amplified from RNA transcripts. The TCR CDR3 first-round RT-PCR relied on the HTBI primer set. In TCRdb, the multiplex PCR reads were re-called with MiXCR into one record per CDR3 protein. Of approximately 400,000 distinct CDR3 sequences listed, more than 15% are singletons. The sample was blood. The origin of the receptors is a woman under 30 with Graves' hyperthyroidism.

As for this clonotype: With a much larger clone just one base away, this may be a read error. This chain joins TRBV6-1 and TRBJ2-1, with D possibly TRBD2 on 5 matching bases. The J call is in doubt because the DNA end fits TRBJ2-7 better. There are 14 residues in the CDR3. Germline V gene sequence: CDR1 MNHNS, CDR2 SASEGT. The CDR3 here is CASSERVDYNEQYF. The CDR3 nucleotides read TGTGCCAGCAGTGAAAGGGTAGACTACAATGAGCAGTACTTC.

The CDR3 region is CASSPGGRTETQYF. CDR3 coding DNA: TGCGCCAGCAGCCCGGGGGGCAGGACGGAGACCCAGTACTTC. The chain links TRBV4-1 to TRBJ2-5; D may be TRBD2 (7 bases). Between the trimmed V and J ends, which lost 4 bases and 5 bases, there was a span of 14 bases. The length of the CDR3 is 14 residues. The V gene's germline CDR1 is MGHRA and CDR2 YSYEKL.

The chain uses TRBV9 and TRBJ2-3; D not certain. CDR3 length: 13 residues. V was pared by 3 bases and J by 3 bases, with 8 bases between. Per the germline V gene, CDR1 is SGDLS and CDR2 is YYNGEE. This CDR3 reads CASSAFRTDTQYF. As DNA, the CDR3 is TGTGCCAGCAGCGCCTTCAGAACAGATACGCAGTATTTT.

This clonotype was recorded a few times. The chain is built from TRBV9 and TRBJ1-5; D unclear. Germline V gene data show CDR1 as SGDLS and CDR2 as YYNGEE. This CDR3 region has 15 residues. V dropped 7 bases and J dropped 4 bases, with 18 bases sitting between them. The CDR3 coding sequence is TGTGCCAGCCGTCCGGGTCCGCTTATTAATCAGCCCCAGCATTTT. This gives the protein CASRPGPLINQPQHF.

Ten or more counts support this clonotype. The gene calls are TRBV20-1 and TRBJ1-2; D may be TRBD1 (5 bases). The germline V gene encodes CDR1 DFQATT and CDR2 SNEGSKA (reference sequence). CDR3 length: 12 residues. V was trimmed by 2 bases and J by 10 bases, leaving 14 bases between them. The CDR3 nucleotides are TGCAGTGCTAGAAGGGACCAACATGACTACACCTTC. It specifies CSARRDQHDYTF.

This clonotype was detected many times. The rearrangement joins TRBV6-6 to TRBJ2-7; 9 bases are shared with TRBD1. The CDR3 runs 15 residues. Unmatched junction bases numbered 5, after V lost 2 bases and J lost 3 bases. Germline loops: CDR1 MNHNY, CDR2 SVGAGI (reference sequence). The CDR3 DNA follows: TGTGCCAGCAGTTACCCAGGACAGGGGATCTACGAGCAGTACTTC. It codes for CASSYPGQGIYEQYF.

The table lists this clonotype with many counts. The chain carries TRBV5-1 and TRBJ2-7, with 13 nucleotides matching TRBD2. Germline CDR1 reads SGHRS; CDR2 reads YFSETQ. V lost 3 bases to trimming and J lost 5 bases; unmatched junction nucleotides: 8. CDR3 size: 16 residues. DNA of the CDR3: TGCGCCAGCAGCTCCGGAGGGACTAGCGGGAAAGACGAGCAGTACTTC. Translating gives CASSSGGTSGKDEQYF. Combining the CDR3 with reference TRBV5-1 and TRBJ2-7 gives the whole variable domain KAGVTQTPRYLIKTRGQQVTLSCSPISGHRSVSWYQQTPGQGLQFLFEYFSETQRNKGNFPGRFSGRQFSNSRSEMNVSTLELGDSALYLCASSSGGTSGKDEQYFGPGTRLTVT.

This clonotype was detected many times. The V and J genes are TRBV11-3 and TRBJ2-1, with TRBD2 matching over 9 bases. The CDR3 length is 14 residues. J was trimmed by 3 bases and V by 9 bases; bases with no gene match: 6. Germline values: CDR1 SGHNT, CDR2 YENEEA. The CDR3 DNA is TGTGCCAGGTCTAGCGGGGAGTACTACAATGAGCAGTTCTTC. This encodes CARSSGEYYNEQFF.

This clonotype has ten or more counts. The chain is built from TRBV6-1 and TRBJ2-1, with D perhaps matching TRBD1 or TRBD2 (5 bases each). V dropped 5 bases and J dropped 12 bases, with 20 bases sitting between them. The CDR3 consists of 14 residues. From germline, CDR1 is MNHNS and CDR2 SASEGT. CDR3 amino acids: CASSNPGAGFPQFF. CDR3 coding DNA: TGTGCCAGCAGTAATCCCGGGGCCGGGTTTCCGCAGTTCTTC.

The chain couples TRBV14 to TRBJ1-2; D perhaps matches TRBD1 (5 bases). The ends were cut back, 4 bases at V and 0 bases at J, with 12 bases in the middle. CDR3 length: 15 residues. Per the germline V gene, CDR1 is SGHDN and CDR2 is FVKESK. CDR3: CASSRDQGTNYGYTF. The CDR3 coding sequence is TGTGCCAGCAGCCGGGATCAGGGAACTAACTATGGCTACACCTTC.

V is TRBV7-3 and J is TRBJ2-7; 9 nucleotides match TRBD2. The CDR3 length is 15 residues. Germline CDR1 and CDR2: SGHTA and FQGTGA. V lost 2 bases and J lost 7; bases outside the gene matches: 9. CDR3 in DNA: TGTGCCAGCAGCTTATCCGCAGCGGGGGGTAATGAGCAGTACTTC. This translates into CASSLSAAGGNEQYF.

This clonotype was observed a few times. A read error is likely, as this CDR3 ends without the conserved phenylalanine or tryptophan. This chain's CDR3 is CSAFQAGPIGETQYL. The CDR3 DNA follows: TGCAGTGCATTTCAAGCGGGTCCTATAGGAGAGACCCAGTACCTC. V usage is TRBV20-1 and J usage is TRBJ2-5; TRBD2 might be the D (6 bases). Trimming stripped 6 bases from V and 4 bases from J, with 21 bases between. Per germline, CDR1 DFQATT and CDR2 SNEGSKA (reference sequence). The CDR3 is 15 residues long.

The CDR3 region is CASSISATSYEQYF. The CDR3 coding sequence is TGTGCCAGCAGCATTAGCGCCACCTCCTACGAGCAGTACTTC. The chain employs TRBV7-9 and TRBJ2-7, with D possibly matching TRBD2 (5 bases). The CDR3 runs to 14 residues. In germline, CDR1 is SEHNR, CDR2 FQNEAQ (reference sequence). Deletions cut 5 bases from V and 0 bases from J, with 11 bases between.

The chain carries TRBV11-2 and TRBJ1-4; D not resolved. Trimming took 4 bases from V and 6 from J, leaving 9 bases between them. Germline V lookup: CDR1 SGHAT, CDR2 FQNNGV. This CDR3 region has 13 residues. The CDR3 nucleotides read TGTGCCAGCAGCTCGGCGACCTATGAAAAACTGTTTTTT. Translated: CASSSATYEKLFF.

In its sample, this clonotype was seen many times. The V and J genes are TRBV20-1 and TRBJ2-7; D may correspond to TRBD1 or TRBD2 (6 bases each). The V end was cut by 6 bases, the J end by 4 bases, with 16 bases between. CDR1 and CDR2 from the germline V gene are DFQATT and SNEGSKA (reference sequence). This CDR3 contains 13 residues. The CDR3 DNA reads TGCAGTGCGCGGGAACAGGGTAGATACGAGCAGTACTTC. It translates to CSAREQGRYEQYF.

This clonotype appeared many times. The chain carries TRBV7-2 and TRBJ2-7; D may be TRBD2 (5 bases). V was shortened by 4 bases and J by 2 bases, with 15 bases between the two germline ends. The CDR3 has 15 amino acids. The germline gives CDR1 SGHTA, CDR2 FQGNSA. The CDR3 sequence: CASSSVRAVTYEQYF. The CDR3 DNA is TGTGCCAGCAGCTCCGTGAGGGCGGTGACCTACGAGCAGTACTTC.

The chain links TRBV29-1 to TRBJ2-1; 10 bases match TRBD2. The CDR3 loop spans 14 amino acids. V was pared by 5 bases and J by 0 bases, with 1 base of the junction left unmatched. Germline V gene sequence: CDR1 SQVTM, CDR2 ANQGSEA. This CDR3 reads CSVSSGSSYNEQFF. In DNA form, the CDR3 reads TGCAGCGTTTCTAGCGGGAGCTCCTACAATGAGCAGTTCTTC.

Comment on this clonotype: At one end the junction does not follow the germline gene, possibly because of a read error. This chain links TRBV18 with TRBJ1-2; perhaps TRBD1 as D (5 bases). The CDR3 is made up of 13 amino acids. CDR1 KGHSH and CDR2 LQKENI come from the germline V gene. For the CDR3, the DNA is TGTGCCAGCTCACCGGGCAGGGACTATGGCTGCACCTTC. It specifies CASSPGRDYGCTF.

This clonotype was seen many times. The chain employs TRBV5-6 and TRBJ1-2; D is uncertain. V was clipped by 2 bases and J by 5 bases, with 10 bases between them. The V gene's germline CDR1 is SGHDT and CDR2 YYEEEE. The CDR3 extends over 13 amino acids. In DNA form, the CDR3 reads TGTGCCAGCAGCTTTCTCCGAAAGTATGGCTACACCTTC. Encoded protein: CASSFLRKYGYTF. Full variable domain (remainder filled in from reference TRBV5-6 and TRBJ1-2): DAGVTQSPTHLIKTRGQQVTLRCSPKSGHDTVSWYQQALGQGPQFIFQYYEEEERQRGNFPDRFSGHQFPNYSSELNVNALLLGDSALYLCASSFLRKYGYTFGSGTRLTVV.

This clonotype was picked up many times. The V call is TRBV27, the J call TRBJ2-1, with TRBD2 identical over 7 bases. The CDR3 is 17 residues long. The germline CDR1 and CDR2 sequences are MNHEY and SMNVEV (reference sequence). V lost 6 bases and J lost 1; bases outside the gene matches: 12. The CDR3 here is CASSPTSWGGSYNEQFF. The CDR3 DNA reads TGTGCCAGCAGCCCTACCTCCTGGGGAGGGTCCTACAATGAGCAGTTCTTC.

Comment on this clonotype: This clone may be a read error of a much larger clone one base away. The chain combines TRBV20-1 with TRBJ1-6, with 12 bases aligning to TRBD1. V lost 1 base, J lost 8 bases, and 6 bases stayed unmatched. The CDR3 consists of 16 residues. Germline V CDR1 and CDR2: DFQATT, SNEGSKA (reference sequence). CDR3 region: CSARAGTGGADSPLHF. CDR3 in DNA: TGCAGTGCTAGAGCCGGGACAGGGGGCGCGGATTCACCCCTCCACTTT.

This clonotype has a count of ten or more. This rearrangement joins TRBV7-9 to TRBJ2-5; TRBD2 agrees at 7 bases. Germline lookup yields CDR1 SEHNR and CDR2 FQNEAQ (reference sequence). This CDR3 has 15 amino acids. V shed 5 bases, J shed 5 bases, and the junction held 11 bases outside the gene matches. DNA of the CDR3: TGTGCCAGCAGCCCCCTCGCGGGGGTAGGGGAGACCCAGTACTTC. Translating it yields CASSPLAGVGETQYF.

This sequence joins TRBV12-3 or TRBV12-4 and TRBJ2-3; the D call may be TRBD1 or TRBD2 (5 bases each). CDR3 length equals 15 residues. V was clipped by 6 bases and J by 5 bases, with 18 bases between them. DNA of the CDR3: TGTGCCAGCAGCCTAAACCTCCGGGACCAAGATACGCAGTATTTT. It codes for CASSLNLRDQDTQYF.

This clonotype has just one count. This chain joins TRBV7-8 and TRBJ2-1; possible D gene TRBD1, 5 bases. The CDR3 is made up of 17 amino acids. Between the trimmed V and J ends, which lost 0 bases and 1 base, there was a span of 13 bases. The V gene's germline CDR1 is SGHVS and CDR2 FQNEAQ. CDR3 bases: TGTGCCAGCAGCTTAGCGGTTTCCTCAGGGTCCTACAATGAGCAGTTCTTC. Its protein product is CASSLAVSSGSYNEQFF. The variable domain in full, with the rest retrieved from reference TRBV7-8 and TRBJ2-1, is GAGVSQSPRYKVAKRGQDVALRCDPISGHVSLFWYQQALGQGPEFLTYFQNEAQLDKSGLPSDRFFAERPEGSVSTLKIQRTQQEDSAVYLCASSLAVSSGSYNEQFFGPGTRLTVL.

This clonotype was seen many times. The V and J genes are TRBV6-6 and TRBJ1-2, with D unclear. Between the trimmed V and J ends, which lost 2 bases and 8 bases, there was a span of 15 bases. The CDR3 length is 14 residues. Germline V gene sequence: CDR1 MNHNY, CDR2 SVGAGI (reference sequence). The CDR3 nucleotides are TGTGCCAGCAGTTACCCTACCGGGGTTGGCGGCTACACCTTC. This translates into CASSYPTGVGGYTF.

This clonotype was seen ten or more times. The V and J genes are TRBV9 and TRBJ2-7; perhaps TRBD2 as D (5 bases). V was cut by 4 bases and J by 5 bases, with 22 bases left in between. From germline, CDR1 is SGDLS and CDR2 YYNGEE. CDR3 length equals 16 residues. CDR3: CASSPLEGLAIHEQYF. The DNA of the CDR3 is TGTGCCAGCAGCCCCCTTGAGGGTCTCGCAATCCACGAGCAGTACTTC.

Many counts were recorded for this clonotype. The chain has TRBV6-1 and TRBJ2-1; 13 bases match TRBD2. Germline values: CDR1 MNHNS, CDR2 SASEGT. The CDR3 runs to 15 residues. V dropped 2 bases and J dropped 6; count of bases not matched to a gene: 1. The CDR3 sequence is CASSERLAGGNEQFF. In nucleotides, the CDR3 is TGTGCCAGCAGTGAACGACTAGCGGGAGGCAATGAGCAGTTCTTC.

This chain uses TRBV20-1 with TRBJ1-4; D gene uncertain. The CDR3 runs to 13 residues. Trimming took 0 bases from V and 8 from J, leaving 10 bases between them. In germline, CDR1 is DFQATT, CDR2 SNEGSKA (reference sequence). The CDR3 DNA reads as TGCAGTGCTAGAGAGGTATTGGGCGAAAAACTGTTTTTT. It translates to CSAREVLGEKLFF.

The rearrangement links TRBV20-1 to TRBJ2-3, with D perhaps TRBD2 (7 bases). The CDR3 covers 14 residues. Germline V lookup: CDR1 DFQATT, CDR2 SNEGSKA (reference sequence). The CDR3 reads CSKNREGNTDTQYF. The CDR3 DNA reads TGCAGCAAGAACAGGGAGGGTAACACAGATACGCAGTATTTT.

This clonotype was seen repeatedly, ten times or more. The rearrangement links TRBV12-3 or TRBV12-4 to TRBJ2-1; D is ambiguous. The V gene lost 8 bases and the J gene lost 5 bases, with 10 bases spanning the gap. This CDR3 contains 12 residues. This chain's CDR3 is CASSHQDNEQFF. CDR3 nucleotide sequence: TGTGCCAGCTCCCACCAGGACAATGAGCAGTTCTTC.